These 32 T cell receptor beta chains originate from one sample sequenced in a study of OX40 agonist ivuxolimab in advanced cancers. Data came from immunoSEQ multiplex PCR; TCRdb stores just in-frame clones and leaves some out. This repertoire shows tens of thousands of clones, about 90% found once; its top ten account for under 8.5%. The material was CD4+ or CD8+ T cells sorted from blood, obtained in a trial of the OX40 agonist ivuxolimab. These receptors were collected from an adult with an advanced solid tumor such as melanoma, head and neck, liver or kidney cancer.

The rearrangement joins TRBV30 to TRBJ1-5, with D hard to call. The CDR3 is made up of 14 amino acids. Germline-derived CDR1 and CDR2 are GTSNPN and SVGIG (reference sequence). V was clipped by 4 bases and J by 4 bases, with 14 bases between them. This CDR3 reads CAWKSLDGNQPQHF. In DNA, the CDR3 is TGTGCCTGGAAGAGCCTTGATGGGAATCAGCCCCAGCATTTT.

The J gene is TRBJ2-3, the V gene TRBV9; D possibly corresponds to TRBD2 (7 bases). The CDR3 sequence is 16 residues long. V shed 1 base and J shed 5 bases, with 17 bases lying between them. Germline V CDR1 and CDR2: SGDLS, YYNGEE. CDR3 nucleotide sequence: TGTGCCAGCAGCGTAAACATACGGGGGGCAAGAGATACGCAGTATTTT. Translated, it gives CASSVNIRGARDTQYF. Full variable domain (remainder filled in from reference TRBV9 and TRBJ2-3): DSGVTQTPKHLITATGQRVTLRCSPRSGDLSVYWYQQSLDQGLQFLIQYYNGEERAKGNILERFSAQQFPDLHSELNLSSLELGDSALYFCASSVNIRGARDTQYFGPGTRLTVL.

The chain links TRBV9 to TRBJ2-1; 8 bases match TRBD2. V lost 4 bases to trimming and J lost 7 bases; unmatched junction nucleotides: 10. Looked up from germline, CDR1 is SGDLS and CDR2 is YYNGEE. This CDR3 spans 15 amino acids. DNA for the CDR3: TGTGCCAGCAGCTCCTCCCCCGGGACTAGGAATGAGCAGTTCTTC. It is translated as CASSSSPGTRNEQFF.

The J gene is TRBJ1-2, the V gene TRBV6-6; no definite D call. V lost 8 bases, J lost 1 base, and 17 bases lay in between. Germline V lookup: CDR1 MNHNY, CDR2 SVGAGI (reference sequence). The CDR3 covers 15 residues. CDR3 nucleotides: TGTGCCAGCGAACCATACAGAGAGCATAACTATGGCTACACCTTC. Its translation is CASEPYREHNYGYTF.

V is TRBV28 and J is TRBJ1-5, with 8 nucleotides matching TRBD1. Per germline, CDR1 MDHEN and CDR2 SYDVKM. J gave up 5 bases and V 3 bases, and 6 bases lay outside the gene matches. The length of the CDR3 is 15 residues. CDR3 loop: CASSFPGTGYQPQHF. CDR3 DNA sequence: TGTGCCAGCAGTTTTCCCGGGACAGGATATCAGCCCCAGCATTTT.

The chain recombines TRBV6-5 with TRBJ1-4; D is possibly TRBD1 (5 bases). Germline V lookup: CDR1 MNHEY, CDR2 SVGAGI. The CDR3 is 15 amino acids. V gave up 6 bases and J gave up 2 bases, with 13 bases separating them. CDR3 amino acids: CASSISDSTNEKLFF. CDR3 DNA: TGTGCCAGCAGCATAAGTGACAGTACTAATGAAAAACTGTTTTTT.

CDR3 nucleotide sequence: TGTGCCAGCAGTTTGGGGGACAGGGGAGAAGCCCTCCACTTT. Its translation: CASSLGDRGEALHF. The chain employs TRBV28 and TRBJ1-6, with 10 bases that match TRBD1. CDR1 is MDHEN and CDR2 is SYDVKM in the germline V gene. V lost 3 bases, J lost 14 bases, and 7 bases stayed unmatched. There are 14 residues in the CDR3.

The V gene is TRBV7-8, the J gene TRBJ2-3, with D tentatively TRBD2 (5 bases). The length of the CDR3 is 13 residues. The germline gives CDR1 SGHVS, CDR2 FQNEAQ. The V gene lost 3 bases and the J gene lost 6 bases, with 10 bases spanning the gap. The CDR3 sequence is CASSFYSGDTQYF. CDR3 nucleotide sequence: TGTGCCAGCAGCTTCTATTCGGGGGATACGCAGTATTTT.

V gene TRBV5-6 combines with J gene TRBJ2-7; no definite D call. Germline V CDR1 and CDR2: SGHDT, YYEEEE. The CDR3 has 15 amino acids. V dropped 0 bases and J dropped 5 bases, with 15 bases sitting between them. The CDR3 here is CASSLEGINVHEQYF. As DNA, the CDR3 is TGTGCCAGCAGCTTGGAGGGCATCAACGTCCACGAGCAGTACTTC.

For this clone: Germline and junction disagree at one end, which may indicate a read error. Other DNA sequences in the sample encode the same CDR3. This rearrangement joins TRBV7-9 to TRBJ2-7; 9 bases match TRBD1. Germline V gene sequence: CDR1 SEHNR, CDR2 FQNEAQ (reference sequence). The CDR3 totals 14 residues. CDR3 residues: CASSLAPGQGQLYF. CDR3 in DNA: TGTGCCAGCAGTTTAGCCCCGGGACAGGGTCAACTGTACTTC. The full variable domain, completed using reference TRBV7-9 and TRBJ2-7, is DTGVSQNPRHKITKRGQNVTFRCDPISEHNRLYWYRQTLGQGPEFLTYFQNEAQLEKSRLLSDRFSAERPKGSFSTLEIQRTEQGDSAMYLCASSLAPGQGQLYFGPGTRLTVT.

The J gene is TRBJ2-2, the V gene TRBV6-4, with D tentatively TRBD1 (6 bases). This CDR3 contains 14 residues. Germline lookup yields CDR1 MRHNA and CDR2 SNTAGT. Trimming took off 4 bases at V and 6 bases at J, with 12 bases between the two ends. The CDR3 sequence: CASSVTQGPGELFF. The DNA for the CDR3 is TGTGCCAGCAGTGTAACACAGGGTCCCGGGGAGCTGTTTTTT.

The genes are TRBV19 and TRBJ1-2, with D hard to call. CDR1 is LNHDA, CDR2 SQIVND, per germline (reference sequence). The CDR3 loop spans 14 amino acids. Deletions cut 5 bases from V and 0 bases from J, with 10 bases between. The CDR3 DNA is TGTGCCAGTAGTCCGGCGCCGACTAACTATGGCTACACCTTC. Residues: CASSPAPTNYGYTF.

The V call is TRBV5-4, the J call TRBJ2-1; 7 nucleotides align to TRBD2. V trimming: 4 bases; J trimming: 2 bases; junction bases outside the gene matches: 6. The CDR3 loop spans 15 amino acids. Germline V gives CDR1 SGHNT, CDR2 YYREEE (reference sequence). The CDR3 DNA sequence: TGTGCCAGCAGCGCCGGGACTATTCCCTACAATGAGCAGTTCTTC. Translation gives CASSAGTIPYNEQFF.

V and J are TRBV30 and TRBJ2-3; 11 bases match TRBD2. Germline assignment: CDR1 GTSNPN and CDR2 SVGIG (reference sequence). CDR3 length: 15 residues. Unmatched junction bases numbered 6, after V lost 5 bases and J lost 2 bases. CDR3 loop: CAWAILAGVTDTQYF. In nucleotides, the CDR3 is TGTGCCTGGGCCATACTAGCGGGGGTCACAGATACGCAGTATTTT. The full variable domain, rest sourced from reference TRBV30 and TRBJ2-3, is SQTIHQWPATLVQPVGSPLSLECTVEGTSNPNLYWYRQAAGRGLQLLFYSVGIGQISSEVPQNLSASRPQDRQFILSSKKLLLSDSGFYLCAWAILAGVTDTQYFGPGTRLTVL.

The genes are TRBV13 and TRBJ1-5; D is ambiguous. This CDR3 region has 13 residues. Germline values: CDR1 PRHDT, CDR2 FYEKMQ (reference sequence). V was clipped by 0 bases and J by 6 bases, with 6 bases between them. CDR3 loop: CASSLGQAQPQHF. DNA for the CDR3: TGTGCCAGCAGCTTAGGTCAGGCTCAGCCCCAGCATTTT.

The chain recombines TRBV28 with TRBJ2-1; 12 bases match TRBD2. Germline CDR1 is MDHEN and CDR2 is SYDVKM. J was trimmed by 4 bases and V by 6 bases; bases with no gene match: 4. This CDR3 is built from 15 residues. CDR3 DNA: TGTGCCAGCAGCCTACTAGCGGGGGGTTACAATGAGCAGTTCTTC. Translating it yields CASSLLAGGYNEQFF.

This clone is a singleton in its sample. The chain recombines TRBV4-3 with TRBJ2-1; TRBD2 agrees at 15 bases. Germline V CDR1 and CDR2: LGHNA, YSLEER. J was trimmed by 6 bases and V by 4 bases; bases with no gene match: 13. The CDR3 has 19 amino acids. This CDR3 reads CASSRLGLAGGKSVNEQFF. As DNA, the CDR3 is TGCGCCAGCAGCCGATTAGGACTAGCGGGGGGGAAATCGGTCAATGAGCAGTTCTTC.

This sequence joins TRBV6-6 and TRBJ1-1; D remains ambiguous. Germline CDR1 MNHNY, CDR2 SVGAGI (reference sequence). CDR3 length equals 14 residues. The V end lost 0 bases, the J end lost 3 bases, and 8 bases lay between the germline ends. CDR3 sequence reads: CASSYSDGYTEAFF. The CDR3 coding sequence is TGTGCCAGCAGTTACTCCGACGGATACACTGAAGCTTTCTTT.

The chain recombines TRBV11-2 with TRBJ2-1, with a weak D call TRBD2 (6 bases). The CDR3 extends over 15 amino acids. Germline loops: CDR1 SGHAT, CDR2 FQNNGV. Trimming cost V 5 bases and J 0 bases, with 11 bases left between them. The CDR3 coding sequence is TGTGCCAGCAGCCACTGGACTATCTCCTACAATGAGCAGTTCTTC. Protein product: CASSHWTISYNEQFF.

This sequence joins TRBV6-6 and TRBJ1-2; D may be TRBD1 (5 bases). The CDR3 loop spans 14 amino acids. Per the germline V gene, CDR1 is MNHNY and CDR2 is SVGAGI (reference sequence). With 4 bases removed from V and 2 bases from J, the gap between germline ends came to 11 bases. The CDR3 protein is CASSSGTLNYGYTF. The CDR3 DNA sequence: TGTGCCAGCAGTTCTGGGACGTTGAACTATGGCTACACCTTC.

This chain connects TRBV6-1 to TRBJ1-1; TRBD1 matches 10 bases. The trim removed 1 base at V and 4 bases at J, leaving 3 bases unmatched. The length of the CDR3 is 15 residues. Germline loops: CDR1 MNHNS, CDR2 SASEGT. The CDR3, as DNA: TGTGCCAGCAGTGAAGGACAGGGGGCGGTCACTGAAGCTTTCTTT. Translating gives CASSEGQGAVTEAFF.

V gene TRBV9 combines with J gene TRBJ1-1; no reliable D call. The V gene lost 0 bases and the J gene lost 3 bases, with 6 bases spanning the gap. The CDR3 totals 13 residues. Per the germline V gene, CDR1 is SGDLS and CDR2 is YYNGEE. In nucleotides, the CDR3 is TGTGCCAGCAGCGTAGGACGAGACACTGAAGCTTTCTTT. As protein: CASSVGRDTEAFF.

The rearrangement uses TRBV4-3 and TRBJ2-7; possible D gene TRBD2, 6 bases. This CDR3 is built from 12 residues. V was shortened by 3 bases and J by 4 bases, with 7 bases between the two germline ends. Germline V gene sequence: CDR1 LGHNA, CDR2 YSLEER. In DNA, the CDR3 is TGCGCCAGCAGCCAGGGGGGTTACGAGCAGTACTTC. It codes for CASSQGGYEQYF.

The chain has TRBV14 and TRBJ2-1, with 10 bases that match TRBD2. The germline gives CDR1 SGHDN, CDR2 FVKESK. Unmatched junction bases numbered 8, after V lost 5 bases and J lost 4 bases. The CDR3 is made up of 16 amino acids. This CDR3 is CASSKMTSGWYNEQFF. The CDR3 DNA follows: TGTGCCAGCAGCAAAATGACTAGCGGGTGGTACAATGAGCAGTTCTTC.

This chain links TRBV29-1 with TRBJ1-2; D is undetermined. V lost 0 bases, J lost 1 base, and 0 bases lay in between. From germline, CDR1 is SQVTM and CDR2 ANQGSEA. This CDR3 has 11 amino acids. CDR3 region: CSVEDNYGYTF. The CDR3 DNA is TGCAGCGTTGAAGATAACTATGGCTACACCTTC.

The chain combines TRBV7-2 with TRBJ2-7; D possibly corresponds to TRBD2 (5 bases). The CDR3 totals 13 residues. V was clipped by 2 bases and J by 5 bases, with 10 bases between them. Germline assignment: CDR1 SGHTA and CDR2 FQGNSA. CDR3 sequence reads: CASSLYASHEQYV. CDR3 DNA: TGTGCCAGCAGCTTATACGCTAGCCACGAGCAGTACGTC.

The chain is built from TRBV4-1 and TRBJ2-2; TRBD1 matches 9 bases. V shed 4 bases and J 2 bases; nucleotides not matched to a gene: 2. The CDR3 has 15 amino acids. CDR1 and CDR2 (germline): MGHRA, YSYEKL. As DNA, the CDR3 is TGCGCCAGCAGCCCGGGACAGGGAAACACCGGGGAGCTGTTTTTT. Protein: CASSPGQGNTGELFF.

The CDR3 DNA sequence: TGTGCCAGCAGTTTTGGGTTCTCTGGAAACACCATATATTTT. The encoded protein is CASSFGFSGNTIYF. V usage is TRBV28 and J usage is TRBJ1-3; no clear D gene. The CDR3 totals 14 residues. Per germline, CDR1 MDHEN and CDR2 SYDVKM. Trimming stripped 3 bases from V and 0 bases from J, with 6 bases between.

The rearrangement joins TRBV30 to TRBJ2-7, with D perhaps matching TRBD2 (6 bases). This CDR3 is 13 amino acids long. V shed 6 bases and J shed 6 bases, with 18 bases lying between them. CDR1 is GTSNPN and CDR2 is SVGIG in the germline V gene (reference sequence). The CDR3 reads CACNPGVGGEQYV. CDR3 in DNA: TGTGCCTGTAACCCGGGAGTGGGGGGCGAGCAGTACGTC.

This chain links TRBV27 with TRBJ1-2; D ambiguous. This CDR3 is 13 amino acids long. The V gene lost 2 bases and the J gene lost 4 bases, with 8 bases spanning the gap. The germline CDR1 and CDR2 sequences are MNHEY and SMNVEV (reference sequence). The chain's CDR3 is CASSLSVAYGYTF. In nucleotides, the CDR3 is TGTGCCAGCAGTTTAAGCGTTGCCTATGGCTACACCTTC.

V gene TRBV5-4 combines with J gene TRBJ2-3; 12 bases agree with TRBD2. CDR3 length: 14 residues. V gave up 2 bases and J gave up 6 bases; unmatched junction bases: 1. From germline, CDR1 is SGHNT and CDR2 YYREEE (reference sequence). Written as DNA, the CDR3 is TGTGCCAGCAGCTTTGGGACTAGCGGGGATACGCAGTATTTT. It is translated as CASSFGTSGDTQYF.

The chain couples TRBV11-3 to TRBJ1-1; D is unclear. Germline V gives CDR1 SGHNT, CDR2 YENEEA. The V and J ends lost 2 bases and 0 bases respectively, with 4 bases between them. The CDR3 is 13 amino acids. CDR3 in amino acids: CASSLRVNTEAFF. The CDR3 coding sequence is TGTGCCAGCAGCTTACGGGTGAACACTGAAGCTTTCTTT. Full variable domain (missing parts from reference TRBV11-3 and TRBJ1-1): EAGVVQSPRYKIIEKKQPVAFWCNPISGHNTLYWYLQNLGQGPELLIRYENEEAVDDSQLPKDRFSAERLKGVDSTLKIQPAELGDSAVYLCASSLRVNTEAFFGQGTRLTVV.